This entry lists 2 T cell receptor beta chains sequenced from one sample in a study of regulatory T cells in long-lasting Graves disease. Construction of the TCR beta libraries employed iRepertoire HTBI primers in conjunction with Arm-PCR of CDR3 regions. TCRdb re-called the multiplex PCR reads with MiXCR, one entry per CDR3 protein. The sample yields around 460,000 distinct CDR3 sequences, under 25% seen once. Regarding time point: persistent/refractory GD, antithyroid drugs over 5 years with positive TRAb. Making the TCR library involved RNA that had been extracted from PBMCs. Source: peripheral blood mononuclear cells (PBMCs), taken when the disease was refractory, from a patient treated with antithyroid drugs. These receptors were collected from a female donor with Graves disease.

The chain carries TRBV29-1 and TRBJ1-6; 7 nucleotides agree with TRBD1. Germline assignment: CDR1 SQVTM and CDR2 ANQGSEA. V lost 7 bases to trimming and J lost 9 bases; unmatched junction nucleotides: 9. CDR3 length equals 13 residues. DNA for the CDR3: TGCAGCGCAGGACAGGCGACGGGTTCACCCCTCCACTTT. Protein sequence: CSAGQATGSPLHF.

With regard to this clonotype: Given a much more abundant clone one base away, this may be a read error. V usage is TRBV7-2 and J usage is TRBJ2-2; TRBD1 might be the D (6 bases). V lost 4 bases and J lost 2, with 8 bases in between. This CDR3 has 14 residues. Germline CDR1 reads SGHTA; CDR2 reads FQGNSA. The CDR3 bases are TGTACCAGCAGCTCACAGGGAAACACCGGGGAGCTGTTTTTT. This codes for CTSSSQGNTGELFF.